What follows are 7 T cell receptor beta chains derived from one specimen sequenced in a study of blood T cell repertoires in COVID-19. This table comes from immunoSEQ multiplex PCR, and its TCRdb copy is limited to in-frame clones, with some not included. The table includes fewer than 200,000 clones, 80% to 90% detected once. The specimen was peripheral blood. The receptors stem from a man between 18 and 35 years old who had recovered from COVID-19.

The genes are TRBV28 and TRBJ2-7; no reliable D call. Trimming removed 2 bases at V and 0 bases at J, with 14 bases between. The CDR3 length is 16 residues. The germline V gene encodes CDR1 MDHEN and CDR2 SYDVKM. DNA of the CDR3: TGTGCCAGCAGTTTAAGTGGCGGAGTGGGCTCCTACGAGCAGTACTTC. Translating gives CASSLSGGVGSYEQYF.

The chain uses TRBV6-2 or TRBV6-3 and TRBJ2-5; 14 bases match TRBD2. Germline V gene sequence: CDR1 MNHEY, CDR2 SVGEGT. V was pared by 4 bases and J by 4 bases, with 5 bases of the junction left unmatched. The CDR3 totals 16 residues. Here the CDR3 DNA reads TGTGCCAGCAGTTCCGGACTAGCGGGAGGAGGAGAGACCCAGTACTTC. Amino acids: CASSSGLAGGGETQYF.

The CDR3 DNA follows: TGTGCCAGCAGCGGAGGTGGCGCGGGGGAAGAGACCCAGTACTTC. Translation: CASSGGGAGEETQYF. This sequence joins TRBV6-2 or TRBV6-3 and TRBJ2-5, with 7 bases matching TRBD2. The CDR3 has 15 amino acids. The junction had 10 bases not matched to a gene; V was cut back by 6 bases and J by 3 bases. Germline V gene sequence: CDR1 MNHEY, CDR2 SVGEGT.

This rearrangement joins TRBV9 to TRBJ2-7; TRBD2 agrees at 13 bases. Trimming cost V 4 bases and J 0 bases; bases outside gene matches: 7. Germline CDR1 is SGDLS and CDR2 is YYNGEE. The CDR3 covers 17 residues. The CDR3 here is CASSLGTSGMTSYEQYF. The CDR3 DNA follows: TGTGCCAGCAGCCTCGGGACTAGCGGGATGACCTCCTACGAGCAGTACTTC.

The rearrangement joins TRBV28 to TRBJ1-2; TRBD1 matches at 7 bases. The CDR3 contains 16 residues. V lost 5 bases and J lost 4; bases outside the gene matches: 13. CDR1 MDHEN and CDR2 SYDVKM come from the germline V gene. CDR3 region: CASSPRGQRNGYGYTF. The CDR3 nucleotides read TGTGCCAGCAGTCCCCGGGGACAGCGTAATGGCTATGGCTACACCTTC.

This clone was detected once. The J gene is TRBJ1-2, the V gene TRBV28, with 9 bases fitting TRBD1. V dropped 4 bases and J dropped 4; count of bases not matched to a gene: 4. CDR1 and CDR2 (germline): MDHEN, SYDVKM. The length of the CDR3 is 14 residues. CDR3 protein: CASSSPGQGYGYTF. The CDR3 DNA follows: TGTGCCAGCAGTTCCCCGGGACAGGGCTATGGCTACACCTTC.

This clone was detected only once. The V and J genes are TRBV5-8 and TRBJ1-5, with no clear D. This CDR3 contains 15 residues. V shed 5 bases and J shed 7 bases, with 19 bases lying between them. Germline V gives CDR1 SGHTS, CDR2 YDEGEE. The CDR3 protein is CASRVAGSGFQPQHF. DNA for the CDR3: TGTGCCAGCAGGGTCGCGGGGAGCGGGTTCCAGCCCCAGCATTTT.